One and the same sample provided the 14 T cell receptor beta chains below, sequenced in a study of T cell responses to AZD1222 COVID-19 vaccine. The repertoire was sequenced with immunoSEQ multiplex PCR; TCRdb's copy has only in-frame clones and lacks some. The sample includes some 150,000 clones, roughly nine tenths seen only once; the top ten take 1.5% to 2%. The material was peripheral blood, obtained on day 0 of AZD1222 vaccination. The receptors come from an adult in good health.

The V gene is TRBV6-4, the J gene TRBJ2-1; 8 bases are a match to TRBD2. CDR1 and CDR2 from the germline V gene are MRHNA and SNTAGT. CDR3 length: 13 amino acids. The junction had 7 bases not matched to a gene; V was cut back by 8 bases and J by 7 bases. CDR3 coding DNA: TGTGCCAGCGGAGCGGGGGAAGTAAATGAGCAGTTCTTC. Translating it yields CASGAGEVNEQFF.

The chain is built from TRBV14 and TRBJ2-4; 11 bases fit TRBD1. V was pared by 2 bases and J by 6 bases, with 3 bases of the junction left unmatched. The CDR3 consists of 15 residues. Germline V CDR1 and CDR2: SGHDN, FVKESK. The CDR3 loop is CASSQRTGGVNIQYF. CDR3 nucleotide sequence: TGTGCCAGCAGCCAACGGACAGGGGGCGTAAACATTCAGTACTTC.

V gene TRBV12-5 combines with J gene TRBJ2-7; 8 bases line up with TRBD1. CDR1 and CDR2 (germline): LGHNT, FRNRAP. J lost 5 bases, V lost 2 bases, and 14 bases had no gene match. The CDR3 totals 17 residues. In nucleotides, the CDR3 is TGTGCTAGTGGTTTGCTCCGCGGGGTCAGGGGGCACGACGAGCAGTACTTC. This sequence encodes CASGLLRGVRGHDEQYF.

Written as DNA, the CDR3 is TGTGCCTGGAGTGGGGAGGGAAATCAGCCCCAGCATTTT. Translated: CAWSGEGNQPQHF. The chain employs TRBV30 and TRBJ1-5; no definite D call. Germline V gene data show CDR1 as GTSNPN and CDR2 as SVGIG (reference sequence). There are 13 residues in the CDR3. The germline V and J ends were trimmed by 1 base and 4 bases, with 8 bases remaining between them.

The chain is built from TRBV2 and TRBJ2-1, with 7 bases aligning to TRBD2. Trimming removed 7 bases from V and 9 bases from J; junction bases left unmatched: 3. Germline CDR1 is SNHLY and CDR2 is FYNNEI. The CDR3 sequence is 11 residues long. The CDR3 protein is CASTREGEQFF. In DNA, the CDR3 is TGTGCCAGCACCAGGGAGGGTGAGCAGTTCTTC.

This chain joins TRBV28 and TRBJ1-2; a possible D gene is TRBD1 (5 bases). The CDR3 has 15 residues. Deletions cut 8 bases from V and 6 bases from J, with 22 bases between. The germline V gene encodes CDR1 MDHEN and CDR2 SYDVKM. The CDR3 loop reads CASLPYGGGSDGYTF. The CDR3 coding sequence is TGTGCCAGCCTCCCCTACGGGGGGGGGTCCGATGGCTACACCTTC.

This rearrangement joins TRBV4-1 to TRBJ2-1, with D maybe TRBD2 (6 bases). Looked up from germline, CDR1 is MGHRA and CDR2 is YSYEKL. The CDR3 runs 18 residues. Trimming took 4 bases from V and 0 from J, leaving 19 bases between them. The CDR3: CASSLAGLPESSYNEQFF. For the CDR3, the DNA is TGCGCCAGCAGCCTCGCGGGACTTCCGGAAAGCTCCTACAATGAGCAGTTCTTC.

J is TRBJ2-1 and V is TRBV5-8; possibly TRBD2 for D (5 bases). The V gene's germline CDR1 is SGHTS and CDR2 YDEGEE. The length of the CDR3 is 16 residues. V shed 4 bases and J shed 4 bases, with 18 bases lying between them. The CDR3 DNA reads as TGTGCCAGCAGCACCCGGGGAGTCGGGAAATACAATGAGCAGTTCTTC. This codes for CASSTRGVGKYNEQFF. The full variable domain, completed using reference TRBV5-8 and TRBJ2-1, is EAGVTQSPTHLIKTRGQQATLRCSPISGHTSVYWYQQALGLGLQFLLWYDEGEERNRGNFPPRFSGRQFPNYSSELNVNALELEDSALYLCASSTRGVGKYNEQFFGPGTRLTVL.

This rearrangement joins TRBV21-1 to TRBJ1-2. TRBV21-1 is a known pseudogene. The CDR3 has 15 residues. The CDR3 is CASSPPKGANYGYTF. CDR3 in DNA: TGTGCCAGCAGCCCCCCCAAAGGAGCTAACTATGGCTACACCTTC.

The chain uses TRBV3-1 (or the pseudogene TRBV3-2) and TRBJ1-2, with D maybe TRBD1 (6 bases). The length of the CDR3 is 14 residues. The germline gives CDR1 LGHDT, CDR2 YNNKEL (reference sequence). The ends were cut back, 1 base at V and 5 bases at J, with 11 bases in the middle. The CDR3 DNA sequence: TGTGCCAGCAGCCAAGTTGACAGGTCGTATGGCTACACCTTC. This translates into CASSQVDRSYGYTF.

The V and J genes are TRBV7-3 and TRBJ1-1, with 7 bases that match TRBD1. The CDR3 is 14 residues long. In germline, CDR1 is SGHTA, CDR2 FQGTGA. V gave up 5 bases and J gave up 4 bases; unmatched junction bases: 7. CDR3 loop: CASSIGGSGTEAFF. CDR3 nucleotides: TGTGCCAGCAGCATAGGGGGCTCGGGCACTGAAGCTTTCTTT.

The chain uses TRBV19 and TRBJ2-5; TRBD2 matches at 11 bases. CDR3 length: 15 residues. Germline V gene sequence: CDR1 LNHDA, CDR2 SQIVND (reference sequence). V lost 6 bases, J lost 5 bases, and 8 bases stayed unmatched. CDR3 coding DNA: TGTGCCAGTAGCTCGGGACTAGCGGTTACGGAGACCCAGTACTTC. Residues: CASSSGLAVTETQYF. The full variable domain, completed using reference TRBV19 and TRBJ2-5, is DGGITQSPKYLFRKEGQNVTLSCEQNLNHDAMYWYRQDPGQGLRLIYYSQIVNDFQKGDIAEGYSVSREKKESFPLTVTSAQKNPTAFYLCASSSGLAVTETQYFGPGTRLLVL.

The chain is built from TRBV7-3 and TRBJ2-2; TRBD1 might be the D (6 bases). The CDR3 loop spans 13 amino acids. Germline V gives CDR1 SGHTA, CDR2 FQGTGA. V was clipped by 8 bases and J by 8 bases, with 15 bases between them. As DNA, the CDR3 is TGTGCCAGCGGGGGCCTGGGTCCAGGGGAGCTGTTTTTT. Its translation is CASGGLGPGELFF.

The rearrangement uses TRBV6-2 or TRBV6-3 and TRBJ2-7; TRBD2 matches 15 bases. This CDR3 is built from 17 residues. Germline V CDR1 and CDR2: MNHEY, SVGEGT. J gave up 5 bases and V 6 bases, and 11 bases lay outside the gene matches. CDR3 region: CASSRTRTSGGANEQYF. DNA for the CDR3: TGTGCCAGCAGCCGCACCAGGACTAGCGGGGGGGCTAACGAGCAGTACTTC.